These 17 T cell receptor beta chains originate from one sample sequenced in a study of blood T cell repertoires in COVID-19. Sequencing was performed with immunoSEQ multiplex PCR; in TCRdb, only in-frame clones are kept and a portion is missing. The table records over 100,000 clones, around four fifths of them present only once. The sequenced sample consisted of peripheral blood. These receptors were obtained from a human donor in a cohort sampled during active COVID-19.

The chain links TRBV6-2 or TRBV6-3 to TRBJ1-5; TRBD1 matches 9 bases. There are 15 residues in the CDR3. V gave up 0 bases and J gave up 7 bases; unmatched junction bases: 4. The germline gives CDR1 MNHEY, CDR2 SVGEGT. This CDR3 is CASSYSGQGIQPQHF. The DNA of the CDR3 is TGTGCCAGCAGTTACTCGGGACAGGGCATCCAGCCCCAGCATTTT.

CDR3 nucleotide sequence: TGTGCCAGCAGCCCCTCCGGTTCCACAGATACGCAGTATTTT. It encodes CASSPSGSTDTQYF. The J gene is TRBJ2-3, the V gene TRBV7-3; D is uncertain. The CDR3 is made up of 14 amino acids. Germline V gene data show CDR1 as SGHTA and CDR2 as FQGTGA. Trimming pared 5 bases from V and 2 bases from J, leaving 11 bases between.

The chain combines TRBV10-1 with TRBJ1-2; a possible D gene is TRBD1 (6 bases). This CDR3 region has 18 residues. Trimming stripped 3 bases from V and 1 base from J, with 21 bases between. Germline values: CDR1 WNHNN, CDR2 SYGVQD (reference sequence). CDR3 sequence reads: CASSDPEMGTKINYGYTF. As DNA, the CDR3 is TGCGCCAGCAGTGATCCAGAGATGGGGACAAAGATTAACTATGGCTACACCTTC.

The table lists this clone with a few counts. The rearrangement links TRBV5-4 to TRBJ1-5, with D perhaps matching TRBD1 (6 bases). The CDR3 covers 15 residues. The germline CDR1 and CDR2 sequences are SGHNT and YYREEE (reference sequence). Trimming removed 0 bases from V and 4 bases from J, with 11 bases in between. CDR3 nucleotides: TGTGCCAGCAGCTTGGGGGGGCTAGGGAATCAGCCCCAGCATTTT. It translates to CASSLGGLGNQPQHF.

The CDR3 region is CASSTAAGNEQFF. The CDR3 DNA reads as TGTGCCAGCAGTACCGCCGCAGGGAATGAGCAGTTCTTC. This chain joins TRBV12-3 or TRBV12-4 and TRBJ2-1; D perhaps matches TRBD1 (5 bases). The CDR3 sequence is 13 residues long. Trimming cost V 5 bases and J 7 bases, with 12 bases left between them.

This rearrangement joins TRBV6-1 to TRBJ1-1; 7 positions match TRBD1. Germline CDR1 and CDR2: MNHNS and SASEGT. The CDR3 length is 14 residues. With V trimmed by 3 bases and J by 10 bases, 11 bases remained unmatched. The CDR3 DNA follows: TGTGCCAGCAGTGAGGCGGGAAGGGGGCGAGGAGCTTTCTTT. This codes for CASSEAGRGRGAFF.

This clone came up a few times. This chain connects TRBV6-1 to TRBJ1-6; no reliable D call. Germline assignment: CDR1 MNHNS and CDR2 SASEGT. V shed 2 bases and J shed 4 bases, with 21 bases lying between them. This CDR3 comprises 19 residues. Here the CDR3 DNA reads TGTGCCAGCAGTGAAAGGGCTAGGAGGCGCGTTCATTATAATTCACCCCTCCACTTT. It translates to CASSERARRRVHYNSPLHF.

This chain uses TRBV3-1 (or the pseudogene TRBV3-2) with TRBJ2-1; 8 nucleotides line up with TRBD1. The CDR3 consists of 14 residues. Germline values: CDR1 LGHDT, CDR2 YNNKEL (reference sequence). V was clipped by 4 bases and J by 8 bases; unmatched bases: 7. CDR3 region: CASSRADRGDEQFF. The CDR3 DNA is TGTGCCAGCAGCCGCGCTGACAGGGGCGATGAGCAGTTCTTC.

The chain joins TRBV28 to TRBJ2-7, with D possibly being TRBD2 (5 bases). CDR3 length equals 14 residues. Germline CDR1 is MDHEN and CDR2 is SYDVKM. Trimming removed 6 bases at V and 3 bases at J, with 15 bases between. The CDR3: CASSSRYGNYEQYF. The CDR3, as DNA: TGTGCCAGCAGCAGTCGGTACGGGAACTACGAGCAGTACTTC.

CDR3 loop: CASNKDTSNEKLFF. CDR3 coding DNA: TGTGCCAGCAACAAGGACACATCTAATGAAAAACTGTTTTTT. This chain uses TRBV6-5 with TRBJ1-4; tentative D call: TRBD1 (5 bases). V dropped 7 bases and J dropped 3 bases, with 12 bases sitting between them. Germline V gives CDR1 MNHEY, CDR2 SVGAGI. This CDR3 has 14 amino acids.

The chain combines TRBV7-2 with TRBJ1-3; D remains ambiguous. Germline loops: CDR1 SGHTA, CDR2 FQGNSA. The CDR3 contains 16 residues. V lost 2 bases and J 0 bases, leaving 11 bases between the germline ends. The CDR3 sequence is CASSLYGRDSGNTIYF. CDR3 coding DNA: TGTGCCAGCAGCTTATACGGGCGGGACTCTGGAAACACCATATATTTT.

The rearrangement uses TRBV2 and TRBJ2-5; 8 nucleotides agree with TRBD1. Germline V gene lookup returns CDR1 SNHLY and CDR2 FYNNEI. With V trimmed by 4 bases and J by 5 bases, 6 bases remained unmatched. The CDR3 is made up of 14 amino acids. The CDR3 here is CASSVDRAWETQYF. The CDR3, as DNA: TGTGCCAGCAGTGTGGACAGGGCGTGGGAGACCCAGTACTTC.

This rearrangement joins TRBV28 to TRBJ2-5; D may be TRBD2 (5 bases). Germline lookup yields CDR1 MDHEN and CDR2 SYDVKM. Deletions cut 1 base from V and 7 bases from J, with 10 bases between. The CDR3 length is 13 residues. Written as DNA, the CDR3 is TGTGCCAGCAGTTTATCTTTTGCGGGGACCCAGTACTTC. It translates to CASSLSFAGTQYF.

This chain links TRBV7-2 with TRBJ2-3, with a tentative D call TRBD2 (5 bases). The CDR3 is 16 amino acids. Germline V CDR1 and CDR2: SGHTA, FQGNSA. Between the trimmed V and J ends, which lost 1 base and 1 base, there was a span of 12 bases. CDR3: CASSLGSRGRTDTQYF. The CDR3 coding sequence is TGTGCCAGCAGCTTAGGGAGCCGAGGGCGCACAGATACGCAGTATTTT. The whole variable domain, filled in from reference TRBV7-2 and TRBJ2-3, reads GAGVSQSPSNKVTEKGKDVELRCDPISGHTALYWYRQSLGQGLEFLIYFQGNSAPDKSGLPSDRFSAERTGGSVSTLTIQRTQQEDSAVYLCASSLGSRGRTDTQYFGPGTRLTVL.

The V and J genes are TRBV7-6 and TRBJ1-5; TRBD1 matches at 7 bases. The V gene's germline CDR1 is SGHVS and CDR2 FNYEAQ. The V and J ends lost 0 bases and 5 bases, in that order; junction bases with no gene match: 1. This CDR3 region has 14 residues. CDR3 in amino acids: CASSLAGGDQPQHF. The CDR3 bases are TGTGCCAGCAGCTTAGCAGGGGGCGATCAGCCCCAGCATTTT.

The rearrangement joins TRBV2 to TRBJ2-3; 9 bases are shared with TRBD2. Germline assignment: CDR1 SNHLY and CDR2 FYNNEI. The CDR3 has 17 residues. V lost 5 bases and J lost 6; bases outside the gene matches: 15. Here the CDR3 reads CASSPSGGAGGGDTQYF. The CDR3 region has the DNA TGTGCCAGCAGTCCCTCCGGTGGAGCGGGGGGAGGGGATACGCAGTATTTT.

V gene TRBV15 combines with J gene TRBJ1-1; a possible D gene is TRBD1 (5 bases). CDR3 length equals 14 residues. V shed 0 bases and J shed 10 bases, with 15 bases lying between them. Germline CDR1 reads LNHNV; CDR2 reads YYDKDF (reference sequence). The CDR3, as DNA: TGTGCCACCAGCAGAGATCAGGGCCCTGGCGCAGCTTTCTTT. This encodes CATSRDQGPGAAFF.